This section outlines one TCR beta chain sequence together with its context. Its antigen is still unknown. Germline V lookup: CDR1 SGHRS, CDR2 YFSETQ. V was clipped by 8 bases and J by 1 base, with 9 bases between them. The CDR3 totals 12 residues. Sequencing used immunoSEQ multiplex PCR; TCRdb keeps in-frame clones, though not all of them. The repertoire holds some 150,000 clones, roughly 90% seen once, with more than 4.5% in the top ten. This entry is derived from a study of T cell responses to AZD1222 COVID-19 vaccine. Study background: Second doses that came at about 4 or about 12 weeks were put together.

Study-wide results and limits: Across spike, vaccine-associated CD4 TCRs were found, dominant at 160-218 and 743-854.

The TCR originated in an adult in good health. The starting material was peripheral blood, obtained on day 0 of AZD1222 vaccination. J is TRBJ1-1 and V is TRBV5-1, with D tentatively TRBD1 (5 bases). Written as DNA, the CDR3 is TGCGCCAGTGGGACGGAGAACACTGAAGCTTTCTTT. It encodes CASGTENTEAFF.